Listed here are 21 T cell receptor beta chains from one sample, sequenced in a study of T cells in Graves' hyperthyroidism and ophthalmopathy. From RNA transcripts, TCR beta CDR3 regions were amplified. An initial round of RT-PCR targeting the TCR CDR3 relied on the HTBI primer set. TCRdb used MiXCR to reprocess the multiplex PCR reads, holding one entry per CDR3 protein. The profile shows some 600,000 distinct CDR3 sequences, approximately 14% of them singletons. The sequencing sample was made of blood. The source is a woman aged 25 to 39 with Graves' hyperthyroidism that later progressed to Graves' ophthalmopathy.

This clonotype has a handful of counts. This may arise from a read error, as a much more abundant clone is one base away. The DNA of the CDR3 is TGTGCCAGCACCATGGGTAGGGAGCCTAGCTATGGCTACACCTTC. This sequence encodes CASTMGREPSYGYTF. This sequence joins TRBV28 and TRBJ1-2; D remains unclear. Trimming shortened V by 7 bases and J by 4 bases, and 19 bases separated the two germline ends. Per the germline V gene, CDR1 is MDHEN and CDR2 is SYDVKM. The CDR3 length is 15 residues.

This clonotype was seen at least ten times. The chain combines TRBV7-2 with TRBJ2-7; D is possibly TRBD1 (5 bases). The CDR3 has 14 amino acids. In germline, CDR1 is SGHTA, CDR2 FQGNSA. Trimming removed 3 bases from V and 2 bases from J, with 11 bases in between. The DNA for the CDR3 is TGTGCCAGCAGCTTTAACGACAGCCCCTACGAGCAGTACTTC. Protein sequence: CASSFNDSPYEQYF.

This clonotype was seen at least ten times. This sequence joins TRBV2 and TRBJ2-7, with D perhaps TRBD1 or TRBD2 (5 bases each). The germline gives CDR1 SNHLY, CDR2 FYNNEI. This CDR3 comprises 13 residues. V lost 7 bases, J lost 3 bases, and 13 bases lay in between. The CDR3 coding sequence is TGTGCCAGCACGCTGGGACGGGACTACGAGCAGTACTTC. This encodes CASTLGRDYEQYF.

There are many counts of this clonotype. The V call is TRBV30, the J call TRBJ2-5; 11 bases are shared with TRBD2. The V and J ends lost 0 bases and 0 bases, in that order; junction bases with no gene match: 9. CDR1 GTSNPN and CDR2 SVGIG come from the germline V gene (reference sequence). CDR3 length: 18 amino acids. CDR3 nucleotide sequence: TGTGCCTGGAGTGTATCGAGGACTAGCGGGCCGTACCAAGAGACCCAGTACTTC. Its translation is CAWSVSRTSGPYQETQYF.

The chain is built from TRBV6-1 and TRBJ1-6, with D unclear. V lost 3 bases to trimming and J lost 7 bases, with 7 bases between them. Germline CDR1 reads MNHNS; CDR2 reads SASEGT. The CDR3 sequence is 13 residues long. The CDR3 region has the DNA TGTGCCAGCAGTGAGTCCCCCAATTCACCCCTCCACTTT. Translating it yields CASSESPNSPLHF.

This clonotype was counted many times. This rearrangement joins TRBV6-1 to TRBJ1-5; possibly TRBD1 for D (5 bases). Trimming stripped 11 bases from V and 6 bases from J, with 14 bases between. Germline-derived CDR1 and CDR2 are MNHNS and SASEGT. The CDR3 runs to 12 residues. CDR3: CAGGTGSQPQHF. The CDR3, as DNA: TGTGCCGGAGGGACCGGTAGTCAGCCCCAGCATTTT.

The V gene is TRBV12-5, the J gene TRBJ2-7; no definite D call. The CDR3 consists of 13 residues. Trimming removed 3 bases from V and 1 base from J, with 7 bases in between. Germline-derived CDR1 and CDR2 are LGHNT and FRNRAP. Here the CDR3 reads CASGLGPSYEQYF. The CDR3, as DNA: TGTGCTAGTGGTTTAGGGCCTTCCTACGAGCAGTACTTC.

This clonotype was seen a handful of times. The CDR3 here is CAWSLGTINQPQHF. CDR3 coding DNA: TGTGCCTGGAGTTTGGGGACTATTAATCAGCCCCAGCATTTT. J is TRBJ1-5 and V is TRBV30, with TRBD1 as a possible D gene (5 bases). V was shortened by 2 bases and J by 4 bases, with 12 bases between the two germline ends. The CDR3 totals 14 residues. Germline V CDR1 and CDR2: GTSNPN, SVGIG (reference sequence).

The chain employs TRBV6-1 and TRBJ2-7; 7 bases agree with TRBD1. The J call could be wrong; TRBJ2-1 is a better fit for the DNA end. The germline V gene encodes CDR1 MNHNS and CDR2 SASEGT. The CDR3 is 13 residues long. CDR3 DNA sequence: TGTGCCAGCAGTGAAGCGGACAGGTACGAGCAGTTCTTC. Residues: CASSEADRYEQFF.

The V gene is TRBV3-1, the J gene TRBJ2-2; 9 bases are a match to TRBD2. V lost 4 bases, J lost 6 bases, and 3 bases stayed unmatched. CDR1 and CDR2 from the germline V gene are LGHDT and YNNKEL (reference sequence). This CDR3 has 14 amino acids. Here the CDR3 reads CASSLSGSPGELFF. As DNA, the CDR3 is TGTGCCAGCAGCCTTAGCGGGAGCCCCGGGGAGCTGTTTTTT.

This clonotype was observed many times. V and J are TRBV7-2 and TRBJ2-5; 9 bases align to TRBD1. CDR1 SGHTA and CDR2 FQGNSA come from the germline V gene. The CDR3 is made up of 14 amino acids. Trimming removed 6 bases from V and 5 bases from J; junction bases left unmatched: 7. The chain's CDR3 is CASRKQGAGETQYF. CDR3 sequence (DNA): TGTGCCAGCAGGAAACAGGGGGCTGGGGAGACCCAGTACTTC.

The rearrangement links TRBV6-5 to TRBJ2-7; 9 bases match TRBD2. With 0 bases clipped from V and 4 bases from J, the junction kept 4 bases outside the gene matches. This CDR3 comprises 15 residues. Germline V gene sequence: CDR1 MNHEY, CDR2 SVGAGI. The CDR3: CASSYSGSGRYEQYF. CDR3 nucleotide sequence: TGTGCCAGCAGTTACTCGGGTAGCGGGAGATACGAGCAGTACTTC.

In regard to this clonotype: A clone one base away is much larger, so this may be a read error. The conserved phenylalanine or tryptophan is not found at the CDR3 terminus, so this likely reflects a read error. The chain joins TRBV5-1 to TRBJ1-1; D ambiguous. Germline CDR1 SGHRS, CDR2 YFSETQ. The CDR3 runs to 12 residues. V lost 5 bases and J lost 8, with 13 bases in between. CDR3 region: CASRRDTGEAFL. DNA of the CDR3: TGCGCCAGCAGACGCGACACTGGAGAAGCTTTCCTT.

This clonotype has just a few counts. This sequence joins TRBV28 and TRBJ1-2; D is ambiguous. CDR1 and CDR2 (germline): MDHEN, SYDVKM. The CDR3 has 11 amino acids. V was cut by 10 bases and J by 3 bases, with 9 bases left in between. DNA for the CDR3: TGTGCCATCCACCTCGACTATGGCTACACCTTC. It translates to CAIHLDYGYTF.

This clonotype was seen ten or more times. The rearrangement joins TRBV3-1 to TRBJ2-1; D remains ambiguous. This CDR3 is 14 amino acids long. Trimming removed 1 base from V and 7 bases from J, with 11 bases in between. Germline V gives CDR1 LGHDT, CDR2 YNNKEL (reference sequence). This chain's CDR3 is CASSQGDRMNEQFF. The CDR3 DNA reads TGTGCCAGCAGCCAAGGAGACCGGATGAATGAGCAGTTCTTC.

This clonotype was counted many times. The chain combines TRBV11-2 with TRBJ1-1; D is unclear. The length of the CDR3 is 15 residues. V lost 4 bases to trimming and J lost 2 bases, with 14 bases between them. In germline, CDR1 is SGHAT, CDR2 FQNNGV. DNA for the CDR3: TGTGCCAGCAGCTCAACCGAGGCTTTTAACACTGAAGCTTTCTTT. As protein: CASSSTEAFNTEAFF. Full variable domain (missing parts from reference TRBV11-2 and TRBJ1-1): EAGVAQSPRYKIIEKRQSVAFWCNPISGHATLYWYQQILGQGPKLLIQFQNNGVVDDSQLPKDRFSAERLKGVDSTLKIQPAKLEDSAVYLCASSSTEAFNTEAFFGQGTRLTVV.

This clonotype has ten or more counts. This chain connects TRBV3-1 to TRBJ2-5; D is uncertain. The CDR3 length is 14 residues. The V gene lost 0 bases and the J gene lost 5 bases, with 10 bases spanning the gap. CDR1 and CDR2 from the germline V gene are LGHDT and YNNKEL (reference sequence). The CDR3: CASSQETRRETQYF. The DNA of the CDR3 is TGTGCCAGCAGCCAAGAGACAAGGCGGGAGACCCAGTACTTC.

The CDR3, as DNA: TGTGCCAGCAGCTTCTCCCGGATTTCGGATGGAAACACCATATATTTT. This sequence encodes CASSFSRISDGNTIYF. The chain has TRBV7-9 and TRBJ1-3; no firm D call. There are 16 residues in the CDR3. Germline CDR1 SEHNR, CDR2 FQNEAQ (reference sequence). V dropped 3 bases and J dropped 3 bases, with 15 bases sitting between them.

This clonotype was seen at least ten times. The V and J genes are TRBV19 and TRBJ1-5, with a weak D call TRBD1 (5 bases). The CDR3 length is 15 residues. The germline V and J ends were trimmed by 6 bases and 2 bases, with 14 bases remaining between them. Germline-derived CDR1 and CDR2 are LNHDA and SQIVND (reference sequence). The CDR3 coding sequence is TGTGCCAGTAGGACCGAGGGGACTCGCAATCAGCCCCAGCATTTT. The encoded protein is CASRTEGTRNQPQHF.

This clonotype was detected many times. This chain joins TRBV27 and TRBJ1-1; 8 nucleotides align to TRBD1. The CDR3 has 15 residues. V dropped 5 bases and J dropped 5; count of bases not matched to a gene: 10. Germline V gene lookup returns CDR1 MNHEY and CDR2 SMNVEV (reference sequence). CDR3 in DNA: TGTGCCAGCAGTGCGCGTACAGGGGGAGGGACTGAAGCTTTCTTT. Protein: CASSARTGGGTEAFF.

This clonotype was counted at least ten times. The gene calls are TRBV12-5 and TRBJ2-1; the match to TRBD1 covers 8 bases. V lost 4 bases, J lost 6 bases, and 23 bases stayed unmatched. There are 20 residues in the CDR3. Germline CDR1 LGHNT, CDR2 FRNRAP. The CDR3 nucleotides are TGTGCTAGTGGTTCCCCAGGACAGGGTCGAAGCGGGCCGGGGCCCAATGAGCAGTTCTTC. Encoded protein: CASGSPGQGRSGPGPNEQFF.